This T cell receptor beta chain was profiled in a study of blood T cell repertoires in COVID-19. For the study at large: Sources were T cells, B-cell-depleted T cells, or PBMCs; the material itself was cDNA or gDNA.

While infection was still active, Seattle patients were enrolled and then followed longitudinally. CDR3 size: 19 residues. Libraries were prepared by immunoSEQ multiplex PCR; TCRdb keeps only in-frame clonotypes and omits some of them. The table has roughly 500,000 clones, 85% to 90% seen once. The gene calls are TRBV12-2 and TRBJ2-2; TRBD1 reflects the table's D call only, with no check against the DNA. TRBV12-2 is classified as a pseudogene. Sequenced: peripheral blood. The TCR comes from a man aged 18 to 30 with COVID-19, enrolled during active disease. The CDR3 DNA reads as TGTGCAAGTCGCTTAGAGTTTGGACAGGGCCCTCCGAACACCGGGGAGCTGTTTTTT. It yields the protein CASRLEFGQGPPNTGELFF.